The rows below give T cell receptor beta chains drawn from one sample of a study of CD8+ T cells in alopecia areata. TCRdb's table, derived via immunoSEQ multiplex PCR, lists solely in-frame clones and lacks some. Of some 180,000 clones listed, 63% are singletons. The specimen was CD4+ T cells sorted from blood, collected at week 0. These receptors originate from a human donor with alopecia areata. CDR3s include the opening cysteine and the closing phenylalanine or tryptophan. A D gene is named only where the DNA matches it firmly. A clone size is listed for some rows: how often the clone was seen (once, few, many), or a class if it is expanded.

once NA TRBJ2-7 TRBV27 CASSALTVTPYEQYF TGTGCCAGCAGTGCGCTGACAGTAACCCCCTACGAGCAGTACTTC
NA TRBD1 TRBJ2-7 TRBV5-1 CASSPRQGESYEQYF TGCGCCAGCAGCCCGCGACAGGGGGAGTCCTACGAGCAGTACTTC
few NA TRBJ1-2 TRBV29-1 CSVEFLAGINYGYTF TGCAGCGTTGAATTCTTAGCAGGGATTAACTATGGCTACACCTTC
NA NA TRBJ2-5 TRBV5-1 CASSGPNKETQYF TGCGCCAGCAGCGGTCCAAACAAAGAGACCCAGTACTTC
NA NA TRBJ1-4 TRBV29-1 CSVVMAGFGEKLFF TGCAGCGTTGTGATGGCAGGGTTCGGTGAAAAACTGTTTTTT
NA NA TRBJ1-1 TRBV29-1 CSVWTDSNTEAFF TGCAGCGTGTGGACAGACTCGAACACTGAAGCTTTCTTT
NA NA TRBJ1-1 TRBV6-6 CASSYSGENTEAFF TGTGCCAGCAGTTACTCAGGGGAAAACACTGAAGCTTTCTTT
NA NA TRBJ1-2 TRBV15 CATSRDRGFYGYTF TGTGCCACCAGCAGAGATCGGGGTTTCTATGGCTACACCTTC
NA NA TRBJ2-6 TRBV30 CAWSKGDSGANVLTF TGTGCCTGGAGTAAGGGCGACTCTGGGGCCAACGTCCTGACTTTC
NA TRBD1 TRBJ1-1 TRBV6-5 CASRWGQGGTEAFF TGTGCCAGCAGATGGGGACAGGGCGGCACTGAAGCTTTCTTT
NA NA TRBJ2-1 TRBV18 CASSPPDGGTSYNEQFF TGTGCCAGCTCACCCCCCGACGGGGGAACCTCCTACAATGAGCAGTTCTTC
NA NA TRBJ2-1 TRBV20-1 CSARDNPEQFF TGCAGTGCTAGAGATAACCCTGAGCAGTTCTTC
NA NA TRBJ2-3 TRBV4-3 CASSQDKTSSDTQYF TGCGCCAGCAGCCAAGATAAAACTAGCTCTGATACGCAGTATTTT
NA NA TRBJ2-4 TRBV11-3 CASSQGTSLNIQYF TGTGCCAGCAGCCAGGGAACTAGCTTGAACATTCAGTACTTC
NA NA TRBJ2-2 TRBV30 CAWSVSSAPLTGELFF TGTGCCTGGAGTGTTTCGAGTGCACCGCTCACCGGGGAGCTGTTTTTT
NA TRBD2 TRBJ2-7 TRBV30 CAWSASGGAYEQYF TGTGCCTGGAGTGCTAGCGGGGGGGCCTACGAGCAGTACTTC
NA NA TRBJ1-2 TRBV14 CASSQVGGLSYTF TGTGCCAGCAGCCAAGTCGGGGGCCTAAGCTACACCTTC
once NA TRBJ1-1 TRBV6-1 CASSEALQGIEAFF TGTGCCAGCAGTGAAGCGCTTCAGGGTATTGAAGCTTTCTTT
NA NA TRBJ1-5 TRBV30 CAYTPTGNNQPQHF TGTGCCTACACACCCACAGGAAACAATCAGCCCCAGCATTTT
few TRBD1 TRBJ1-1 TRBV29-1 CSVTQGQGLSEAFF TGCAGCGTGACCCAGGGACAGGGATTGTCTGAAGCTTTCTTT
NA NA TRBJ1-2 TRBV7-2 CASSLDRVVGTF TGTGCCAGCAGCTTAGATCGGGTAGTAGGCACCTTC
NA NA TRBJ1-3 TRBV30 CAWGTDLTIYF TGTGCCTGGGGTACAGATCTCACCATATATTTT
few NA TRBJ2-1 TRBV30 CAWSVLARGLDEQFF TGTGCCTGGAGTGTATTGGCCAGAGGATTGGATGAGCAGTTCTTC
few TRBD2 TRBJ2-3 TRBV7-2 CASRAGTKDTQYF TGTGCCAGCAGAGCCGGGACTAAGGATACGCAGTATTTT
NA TRBD1 TRBJ1-5 TRBV7-2 CASSLEVTGILTAQHF TGTGCCAGCAGCTTGGAGGTGACAGGGATCCTCACGGCCCAGCATTTT
few NA TRBJ2-3 TRBV12-5 CASGSDTDTQYF TGTGCTAGTGGTTCGGACACAGATACGCAGTATTTT
NA NA TRBJ2-4 TRBV7-4 CASSLGQVDKNIQYF TGTGCCAGCAGCTTAGGACAGGTGGACAAAAACATTCAGTACTTC
once NA TRBJ1-5 TRBV4-3 CASSQEATSNQPQHF TGCGCCAGCAGCCAAGAGGCCACTAGCAATCAGCCCCAGCATTTT
NA TRBD1 TRBJ2-3 TRBV29-1 CSVEDRGRSDTQYF TGCAGCGTCGAGGACAGGGGGCGTTCAGATACGCAGTATTTT